Presented here are 2 T cell receptor beta chains from one specimen sequenced in a study of shared clonotypes between healthy human individuals. The assay was immunoSEQ multiplex PCR, and TCRdb's table has in-frame clones only and misses some. The repertoire holds roughly 2,300,000 clones, with roughly 92% as singletons. Sample: naive CD4+ T cells from PBMCs. Subset described: CD45RA+ positively selected. Source of these receptors: a man between 18 and 35 years old in good health. Some clones in this sample may be carry-over from other donors' samples.

This rearrangement joins TRBV9 to TRBJ2-7; 14 bases are a match to TRBD2. The CDR3 is 16 residues long. In germline, CDR1 is SGDLS, CDR2 YYNGEE. V shed 4 bases and J 7 bases; nucleotides not matched to a gene: 10. CDR3 protein: CASSTRLAGGPGEQYF. The CDR3 coding sequence is TGTGCCAGCAGCACCCGACTAGCGGGAGGGCCAGGGGAGCAGTACTTC.

J is TRBJ1-2 and V is TRBV2; D is possibly TRBD1 (5 bases). The V end was cut by 7 bases, the J end by 6 bases, with 24 bases between. This CDR3 has 16 amino acids. Per the germline V gene, CDR1 is SNHLY and CDR2 is FYNNEI. CDR3 nucleotide sequence: TGTGCCAGCAAGATACCGACACGATTCGAAGGGGATGGCTACACCTTC. This codes for CASKIPTRFEGDGYTF.